This T cell receptor (beta chain) was recorded in a study of T cells in Graves' hyperthyroidism and ophthalmopathy. Study-wide findings and caveats: The model anticipated ophthalmopathy a median approximately six months pre-onset.

Researchers amplified the TCR beta CDR3 regions from RNA transcripts. A first-round RT-PCR of the TCR CDR3 used the HTBI primer set. TCRdb reprocessed the multiplex PCR reads with MiXCR, giving one entry per CDR3 protein. The table records 470,000 or so distinct CDR3 sequences, more than 20% of them present only once. The diagnoses drew upon clinical symptoms, serum thyroxine and TRAb, thyroid ultrasound and orbital computed tomography. This clonotype was seen ten or more times. Antigen specificity is unknown. This receptor was taken from a man between 18 and 35 years old with Graves' hyperthyroidism. Sequences were obtained from blood.

The CDR3 loop reads CASSRDPAYEQYF. CDR3 sequence (DNA): TGTGCCAGCAGTCGCGACCCTGCCTACGAGCAGTACTTC. The chain recombines TRBV2 with TRBJ2-7; D not resolved. V shed 5 bases and J shed 2 bases, with 10 bases lying between them. Germline V gene lookup returns CDR1 SNHLY and CDR2 FYNNEI. The CDR3 length is 13 residues. Variable domain in full (rest from reference TRBV2 and TRBJ2-7): EPEVTQTPSHQVTQMGQEVILRCVPISNHLYFYWYRQILGQKVEFLVSFYNNEISEKSEIFDDQFSVERPDGSNFTLKIRSTKLEDSAMYFCASSRDPAYEQYFGPGTRLTVT.